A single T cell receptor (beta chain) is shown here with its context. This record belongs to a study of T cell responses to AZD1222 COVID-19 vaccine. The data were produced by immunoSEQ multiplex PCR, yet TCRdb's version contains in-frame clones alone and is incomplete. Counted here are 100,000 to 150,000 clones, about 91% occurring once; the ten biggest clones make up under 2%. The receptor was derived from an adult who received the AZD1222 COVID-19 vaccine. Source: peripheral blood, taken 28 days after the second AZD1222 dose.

The CDR3 is CASSLLSGNTIYF. CDR3 in DNA: TGTGCCAGCAGCCTCCTATCTGGAAACACCATATATTTT. This chain joins TRBV12-3 or TRBV12-4 and TRBJ1-3; D gene uncertain. The germline V and J ends were trimmed by 6 bases and 1 base, with 7 bases remaining between them. This CDR3 is 13 amino acids long.